These T cell receptor beta chains were read from a single sample in a study of molecular identifiers for immune sequencing clone quantification. MiXCR, run by TCRdb on the PCR reads, gives a single entry per CDR3 protein. The sample lists 85,000 to 130,000 distinct CDR3 sequences; around a third were seen once. The source material was naive CD8+ T cells from blood, with Jurkat cell RNA spiked in. The receptors here all came from a human donor in good health. Some libraries in this study had Jurkat cell RNA spiked in. Both conserved end residues are part of each CDR3. A D gene is named only where the DNA matches it firmly. Not every row has a clone size; where given, it reads once, few, many or a size class.

j_call	v_call	d_call	clone_size	cdr3_nt	cdr3_aa
TRBJ1-1	TRBV28	-	many	TGTGCCAGCAGTTTCGGGGCTTCTGAAGCTTTCTTT	CASSFGASEAFF
TRBJ1-2	TRBV2	-	-	TGTGCCAGCAGTGACGTCCACTATGGCTACACCTTC	CASSDVHYGYTF
TRBJ2-5	TRBV9	-	many	TGTGCCAGCAGCGTAAATAGCGAGAGAGAGACCCAGTACTTC	CASSVNSERETQYF
TRBJ2-3	TRBV3-1	TRBD2	few	TGTGCCAGCAGCCAAATTTTAGCGGGAGGAGTAGATACGCAGTATTTT	CASSQILAGGVDTQYF
TRBJ2-2	TRBV28	TRBD2	many	TGTGCCAGCAGTTTTCGCGGGAGCACCGGGGAGCTGTTTTTT	CASSFRGSTGELFF
TRBJ2-7	TRBV2	-	few	TGTGCCAGCAGTGCGGCAGCCTCTCAAGAATACGAGCAGTACTTC	CASSAAASQEYEQYF
TRBJ1-4	TRBV6-1	-	-	TGTGCCAGGAACAATGAAAAACTGTTTTTT	CARNNEKLFF
TRBJ1-2	TRBV27	-	-	TGTGCCAGCAGTTTCTCCATCAACTATGGCTACACCTTC	CASSFSINYGYTF
TRBJ2-3	TRBV7-6	-	few	TGTGCCAGCAGCTTAGGGTCTAGGGGGGGACCAGATACGCAGTATTTT	CASSLGSRGGPDTQYF
TRBJ2-4	TRBV9	-	-	TGTGCCAGCAGCGTAGTTGGCGGTCGTGGCATTCATTACTTC	CASSVVGGRGIHYF
TRBJ1-1	TRBV28	-	-	TGTGCCAGCAGGGACTGGGAGTGGGCTTTCTTT	CASRDWEWAFF
TRBJ1-5	TRBV28	-	many	TGTGCCAGCAGTTTTAATCAGCCCCAGCATTTT	CASSFNQPQHF
TRBJ2-1	TRBV9	TRBD2	few	TGTGCCAGCAGCGTAGTACTAGCGGACAATGAGCAGTTCTTC	CASSVVLADNEQFF
TRBJ2-7	TRBV25-1	-	few	TGTGCCAGCAGACAGGAGGGTTCTAGGAACGAGCAGTACTTC	CASRQEGSRNEQYF
TRBJ1-1	TRBV10-2	-	-	TGCGCCAGCCAGGGCCCGAACACTGAAGCTTTCTTT	CASQGPNTEAFF
TRBJ1-1	TRBV5-6	-	-	TGTGCCAGCAGCTTGAACAGCCTGAACACTGAAGCTTTCTTT	CASSLNSLNTEAFF
TRBJ2-7	TRBV7-2	TRBD1	-	TGTGCCAGCAGCTTAAACTCCAGGGGGCTCGAGCAGTACTTC	CASSLNSRGLEQYF
TRBJ1-5	TRBV5-6	-	-	TGTGCCAGCAGCTTGGCCGCAGATACGCAGCATTTT	CASSLAADTQHF
TRBJ2-2	TRBV12-3/TRBV12-4	TRBD1	-	TGTGCCAGCAGTTATCCAGGGGGCGGAGTCGGGGAGCTGTTTTTT	CASSYPGGGVGELFF
TRBJ1-1	TRBV28	TRBD1	few	TGTGCCAGCAGTCCCATCCAGGGGGCCAACACTGAAGCTTTCTTT	CASSPIQGANTEAFF
TRBJ2-7	TRBV11-2	-	-	TGTGCCAGCAGCTTAGTTTTTGCGCCTGCCTACGAGCAGTACTTC	CASSLVFAPAYEQYF
TRBJ1-5	TRBV19	TRBD1	few	TGTGCCAGTAGTTCCGGGACAGTCTATAGCAATCAGCCCCAGCATTTT	CASSSGTVYSNQPQHF
TRBJ2-3	TRBV19	TRBD2	few	TGTGCCAGTAGTATTCTAGCGGGTAGAGACACAGATACGCAGTATTTT	CASSILAGRDTDTQYF